What follows describes a single T cell receptor (beta chain). The antigen is not known. The data are from a study of T cells expressing NK-cell markers. Broader study findings: About 1.0-8% of CD8+ T cells in about 6 donors belonged to dominant NKG2C+ clonotypes. The study did not resolve the HCMV specificity of expanded NKG2C+ T cell clones.

The CDR3 length is 16 residues. From germline, CDR1 is SGHTA and CDR2 FQGNSA. TCRdb reworked the 5' RACE reads into one entry per CDR3 protein, no DNA. Its clone listing holds roughly 380,000 distinct CDR3 sequences. The chain recombines TRBV7-2 with TRBJ2-7; TCRdb's D gene call, TRBD2, goes unchecked for lack of DNA. The source of this sequence is a man between 18 and 69 years old in good health. The sample comprised blood T cells: a sorted CD56 or NKG2C T cell subset, CD4+ or CD8+ T cells, or bulk PBMC T cells (not recorded which). The CDR3 spells CASSTQTSGGFYEQYF.